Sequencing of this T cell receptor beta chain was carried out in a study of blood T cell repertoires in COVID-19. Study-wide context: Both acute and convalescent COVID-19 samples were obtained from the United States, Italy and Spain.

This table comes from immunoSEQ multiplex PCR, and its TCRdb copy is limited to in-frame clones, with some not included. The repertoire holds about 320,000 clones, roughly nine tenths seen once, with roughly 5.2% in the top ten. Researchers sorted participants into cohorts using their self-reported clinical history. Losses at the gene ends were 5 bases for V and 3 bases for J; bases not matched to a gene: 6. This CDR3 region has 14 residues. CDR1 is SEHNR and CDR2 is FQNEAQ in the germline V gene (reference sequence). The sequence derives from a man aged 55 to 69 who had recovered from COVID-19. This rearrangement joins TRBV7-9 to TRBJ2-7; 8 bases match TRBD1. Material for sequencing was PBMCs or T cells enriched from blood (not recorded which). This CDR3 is CASSPRTGHYEQYF. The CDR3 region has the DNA TGTGCCAGCAGCCCAAGGACAGGGCACTACGAGCAGTACTTC.